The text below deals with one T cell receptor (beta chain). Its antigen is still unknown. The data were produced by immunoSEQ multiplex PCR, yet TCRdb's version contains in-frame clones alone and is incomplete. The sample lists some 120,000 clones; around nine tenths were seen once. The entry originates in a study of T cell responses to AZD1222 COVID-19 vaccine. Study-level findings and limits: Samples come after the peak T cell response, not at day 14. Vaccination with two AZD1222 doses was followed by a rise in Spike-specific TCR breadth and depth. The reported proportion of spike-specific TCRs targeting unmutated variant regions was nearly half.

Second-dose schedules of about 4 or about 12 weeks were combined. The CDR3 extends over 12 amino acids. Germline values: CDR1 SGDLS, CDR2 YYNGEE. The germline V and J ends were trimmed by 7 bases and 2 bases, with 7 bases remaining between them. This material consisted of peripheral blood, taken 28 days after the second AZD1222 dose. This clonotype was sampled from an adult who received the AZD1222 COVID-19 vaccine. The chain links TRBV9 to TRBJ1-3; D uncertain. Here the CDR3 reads CASAGTGNTIYF. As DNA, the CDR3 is TGTGCCAGCGCCGGGACTGGAAACACCATATATTTT.